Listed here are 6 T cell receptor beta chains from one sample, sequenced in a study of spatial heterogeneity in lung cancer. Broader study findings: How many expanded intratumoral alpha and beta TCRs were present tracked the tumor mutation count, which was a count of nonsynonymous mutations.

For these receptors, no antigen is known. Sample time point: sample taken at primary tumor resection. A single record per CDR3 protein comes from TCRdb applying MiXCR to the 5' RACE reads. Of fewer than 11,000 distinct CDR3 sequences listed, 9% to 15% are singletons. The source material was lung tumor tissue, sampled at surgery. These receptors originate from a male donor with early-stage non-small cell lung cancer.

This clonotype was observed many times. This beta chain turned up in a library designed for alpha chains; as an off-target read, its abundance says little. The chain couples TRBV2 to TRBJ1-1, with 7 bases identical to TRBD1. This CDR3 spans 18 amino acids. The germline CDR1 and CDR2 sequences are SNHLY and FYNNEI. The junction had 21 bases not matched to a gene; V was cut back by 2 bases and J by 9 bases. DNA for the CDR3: TGTGCCAGCAGTGAAAGTGTCGACAGGGCCGTAGAGGGGGCCAAAGCTTTCTTT. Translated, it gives CASSESVDRAVEGAKAFF.

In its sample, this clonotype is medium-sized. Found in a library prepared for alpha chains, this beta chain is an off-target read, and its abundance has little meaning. CDR3 amino acids: CSARRYNEQFF. Written as DNA, the CDR3 is TGCAGTGCTAGAAGATACAATGAGCAGTTCTTC. J is TRBJ2-1 and V is TRBV20-1; unclear D gene. The CDR3 totals 11 residues. Germline V gives CDR1 DFQATT, CDR2 SNEGSKA (reference sequence). V lost 2 bases and J lost 4, with 3 bases in between.

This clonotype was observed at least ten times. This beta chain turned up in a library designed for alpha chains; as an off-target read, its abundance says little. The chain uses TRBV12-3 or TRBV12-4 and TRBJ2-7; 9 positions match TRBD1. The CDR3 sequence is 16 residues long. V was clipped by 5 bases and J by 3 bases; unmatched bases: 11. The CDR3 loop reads CASSHLTGGRYYEQYF. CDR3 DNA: TGTGCCAGCAGTCACCTCACAGGGGGCCGCTACTACGAGCAGTACTTC.

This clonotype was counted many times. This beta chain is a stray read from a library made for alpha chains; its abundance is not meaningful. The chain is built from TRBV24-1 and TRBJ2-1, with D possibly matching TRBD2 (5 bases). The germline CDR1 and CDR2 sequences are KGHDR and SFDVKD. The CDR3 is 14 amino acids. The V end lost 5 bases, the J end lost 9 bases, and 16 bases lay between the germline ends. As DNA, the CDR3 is TGTGCCACCAGTGGTTTTCCGGGATTGAGTGAGCAGTTCTTC. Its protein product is CATSGFPGLSEQFF.

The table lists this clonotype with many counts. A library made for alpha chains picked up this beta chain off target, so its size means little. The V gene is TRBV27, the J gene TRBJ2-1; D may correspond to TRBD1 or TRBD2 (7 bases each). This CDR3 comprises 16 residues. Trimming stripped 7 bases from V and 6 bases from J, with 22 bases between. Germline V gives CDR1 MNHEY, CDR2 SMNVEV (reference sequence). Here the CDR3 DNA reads TGTGCCAGCAATCAACTAGACAGGGCGGGGGTCAATGAGCAGTTCTTC. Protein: CASNQLDRAGVNEQFF.

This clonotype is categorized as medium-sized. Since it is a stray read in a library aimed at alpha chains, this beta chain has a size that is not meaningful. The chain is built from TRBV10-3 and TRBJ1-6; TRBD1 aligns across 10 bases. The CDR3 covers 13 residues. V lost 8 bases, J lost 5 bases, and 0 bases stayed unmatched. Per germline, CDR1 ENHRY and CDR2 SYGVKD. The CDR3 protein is CAIGTGDNSPLHF. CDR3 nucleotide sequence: TGTGCCATCGGGACAGGGGATAATTCACCCCTCCACTTT.